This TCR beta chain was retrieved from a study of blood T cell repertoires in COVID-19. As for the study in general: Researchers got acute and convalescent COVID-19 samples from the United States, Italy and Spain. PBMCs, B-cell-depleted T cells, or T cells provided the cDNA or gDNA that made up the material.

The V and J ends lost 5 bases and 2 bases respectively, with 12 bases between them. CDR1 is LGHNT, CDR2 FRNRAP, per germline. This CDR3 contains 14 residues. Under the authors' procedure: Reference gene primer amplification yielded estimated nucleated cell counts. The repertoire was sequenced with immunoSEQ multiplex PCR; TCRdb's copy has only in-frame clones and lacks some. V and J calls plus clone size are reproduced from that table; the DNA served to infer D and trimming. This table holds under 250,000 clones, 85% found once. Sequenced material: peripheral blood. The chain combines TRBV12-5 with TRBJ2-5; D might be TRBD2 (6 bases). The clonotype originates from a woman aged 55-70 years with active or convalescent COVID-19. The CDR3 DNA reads TGTGCTAGTGGTGCGGGACTGCCACAAGAGACCCAGTACTTC. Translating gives CASGAGLPQETQYF.